The next 9 T cell receptor beta chains were all read from a single sample in a study of T cell responses to AZD1222 COVID-19 vaccine. Profiling relied on immunoSEQ multiplex PCR, and the TCRdb table lists in-frame clones only, not all of them. The table includes about 97,000 clones, 84% detected once. Specimen: peripheral blood, collected on day 0 of AZD1222 vaccination. The receptors here all came from an adult in good health.

In its sample, this clone was seen a few times. The chain has TRBV27 and TRBJ1-5; D possibly corresponds to TRBD1 (5 bases). Looked up from germline, CDR1 is MNHEY and CDR2 is SMNVEV (reference sequence). There are 16 residues in the CDR3. The V end lost 5 bases, the J end lost 6 bases, and 20 bases lay between the germline ends. The DNA for the CDR3 is TGTGCCAGCAGTCCTTCCCCCCCAGGGTTTGGTCAGCCCCAGCATTTT. Translation gives CASSPSPPGFGQPQHF.

J is TRBJ1-1 and V is TRBV12-5, with D possibly being TRBD1 (6 bases). The germline gives CDR1 LGHNT, CDR2 FRNRAP. Trimming took 5 bases from V and 0 from J, leaving 13 bases between them. The CDR3 loop spans 15 amino acids. The CDR3 is CASGPDRIMNTEAFF. The CDR3 nucleotides are TGTGCTAGTGGTCCAGACAGGATAATGAACACTGAAGCTTTCTTT.

CDR3 region: CASSRSGTSGGAGEQFF. CDR3 DNA: TGTGCCAGCAGCCGATCAGGGACTAGCGGGGGGGCAGGGGAGCAGTTCTTC. This chain links TRBV3-1 (or the pseudogene TRBV3-2) with TRBJ2-1; 16 bases align to TRBD2. The CDR3 extends over 17 amino acids. Germline CDR1 reads LGHDT; CDR2 reads YNNKEL (reference sequence). V shed 4 bases, J shed 10 bases, and the junction held 10 bases outside the gene matches.

J is TRBJ1-6 and V is TRBV15; D gene ambiguous. Trimming removed 1 base at V and 2 bases at J, with 9 bases between. Germline CDR1 and CDR2: LNHNV and YYDKDF (reference sequence). The CDR3 totals 16 residues. CDR3 in DNA: TGTGCCACCAGCAGAGGGGGTGTCACCTATAATTCACCCCTCCACTTT. This sequence encodes CATSRGGVTYNSPLHF.

A few counts support this clone. This sequence joins TRBV19 and TRBJ1-2, with TRBD1 identical over 10 bases. The CDR3 extends over 15 amino acids. The trim removed 5 bases at V and 5 bases at J, leaving 8 bases unmatched. Per germline, CDR1 LNHDA and CDR2 SQIVND (reference sequence). The CDR3 region has the DNA TGTGCCAGTAGTGATAGGACAGGGGGAATTTATGGCTACACCTTC. This gives the protein CASSDRTGGIYGYTF.

The V and J genes are TRBV7-2 and TRBJ2-5, with 13 nucleotides matching TRBD2. Germline-derived CDR1 and CDR2 are SGHTA and FQGNSA. J gave up 5 bases and V 1 base, and 10 bases lay outside the gene matches. The CDR3 is made up of 18 amino acids. The chain's CDR3 is CASSLVGLAGPRVETQYF. The CDR3 bases are TGTGCCAGCAGCTTAGTGGGACTAGCGGGACCGCGGGTGGAGACCCAGTACTTC.

The rearrangement joins TRBV4-2 to TRBJ2-2, with 8 bases matching TRBD1. Germline CDR1 is LGHNA and CDR2 is YNFKEQ. V gave up 1 base and J gave up 2 bases; unmatched junction bases: 3. The CDR3 is 16 amino acids. CDR3 loop: CASSQADRDNTGELFF. CDR3 DNA sequence: TGTGCCAGCAGCCAAGCGGACAGGGATAACACCGGGGAGCTGTTTTTT.

The chain recombines TRBV9 with TRBJ1-5, with 8 bases matching TRBD1. The CDR3 totals 14 residues. Germline V gene data show CDR1 as SGDLS and CDR2 as YYNGEE. V lost 3 bases to trimming and J lost 5 bases; unmatched junction nucleotides: 4. CDR3 loop: CASSAGQGDQPQHF. CDR3 nucleotide sequence: TGTGCCAGCAGCGCCGGACAGGGCGATCAGCCCCAGCATTTT.

In DNA, the CDR3 is TGTGCCAGCAAAGGGGAGGATACGCAGTATTTT. Its protein is CASKGEDTQYF. The chain has TRBV7-2 and TRBJ2-3, with D perhaps TRBD1 or TRBD2 (5 bases each). This CDR3 has 11 residues. V gave up 7 bases and J gave up 6 bases, with 8 bases separating them. Germline V gene sequence: CDR1 SGHTA, CDR2 FQGNSA.